Listed below are T cell receptor beta chains from one sample, sequenced in a study of blood T cell repertoires in COVID-19. Repertoires were generated with immunoSEQ multiplex PCR, while TCRdb's copy carries only in-frame clones and drops some. Of around 26,000 clones in the sample, around 88% are singletons; the top ten hold under 10%. The source material was peripheral blood. These TCRs come from a human donor with active COVID-19. The donor label of this sample is uncertain. Each CDR3 is given with its conserved first and last residue. A D gene is named only where the DNA matches it firmly. Not every row has a clone size; where given, it reads once, few, many or a size class.

D gene	V gene	J gene	clone size	CDR3 DNA	CDR3 protein
TRBD2	TRBV18	TRBJ2-7	.	TGTGCCAGCTCACTAAGTAGCGGGAGGATGTACGAGCAGTACTTC	CASSLSSGRMYEQYF
.	TRBV11-3	TRBJ2-5	.	TGTGCCAGCAGCTTCCAGACTTCTCTGGAGACCCAGTACTTC	CASSFQTSLETQYF
TRBD2	TRBV19	TRBJ2-2	.	TGTGCCAGTAGCCCCCCGGTGGCGGGAGGCGACACCGGGGAGCTGTTTTTT	CASSPPVAGGDTGELFF
TRBD1	TRBV30	TRBJ1-6	.	TGTGCCTGGAGGATGTGGACAGGAAATTCACCCCTCCACTTT	CAWRMWTGNSPLHF
.	TRBV28	TRBJ2-7	.	TGTGCCAGCAGTTTAGCCGGTAAATTGAGGGAGCAGTACTTC	CASSLAGKLREQYF
TRBD2	TRBV9	TRBJ2-1	.	TGTGCCAGCAGCGTAGACCCAGCGGGAGGTGAGCAGTTCTTC	CASSVDPAGGEQFF
.	TRBV5-1	TRBJ1-6	.	TGCGCCAGCAGCTTGAGTACAGGTCCAAGTTCACCCCTCCACTTT	CASSLSTGPSSPLHF
TRBD1	TRBV6-5	TRBJ1-5	.	TGTGCCAGCAGTTCACAGGGGAGCAATCAGCCCCAGCATTTT	CASSSQGSNQPQHF
.	TRBV12-5	TRBJ2-6	.	TGTGCTAGTGGTTTGTGGGCCTCTGGGGCCAACGTCCTGACTTTC	CASGLWASGANVLTF
.	TRBV5-1	TRBJ1-1	.	TGCGCCAGCAGCTTTGGCCCCATGAACACTGAAGCTTTCTTT	CASSFGPMNTEAFF
.	TRBV10-3	TRBJ1-5	.	TGTGCCATCAGTCCAGACTATAGCAATCAGCCCCAGCATTTT	CAISPDYSNQPQHF
.	TRBV18	TRBJ1-5	.	TGTGCCAGCTCACCAAGAGCCTATAGCAATCAGCCCCAGCATTTT	CASSPRAYSNQPQHF
TRBD2	TRBV5-1	TRBJ2-5	.	TGCGCCAGCAGCTGGGGTCCGGGGGGCCAAGAGACCCAGTACTTC	CASSWGPGGQETQYF
TRBD2	TRBV7-9	TRBJ2-5	.	TGTGCCAGCACAATCGGCGGGAGCGCAGAGACCCAGTACTTC	CASTIGGSAETQYF
TRBD1	TRBV7-9	TRBJ2-7	.	TGTGCCAGCAGCTTACGGGACAGGGCCTACGAGCAGTACTTC	CASSLRDRAYEQYF
TRBD2	TRBV19	TRBJ2-1	.	TGTGCCAGTAGTATAGATCAGGCGGCTAGCGGGAGAATTTTCTCCTACAATGAGCAGTTCTTC	CASSIDQAASGRIFSYNEQFF
TRBD1	TRBV29-1	TRBJ2-7	once	TGCAGCGTTGAAGGACAGGGAGTTGACGAGCAGTACTTC	CSVEGQGVDEQYF
TRBD2	TRBV4-2	TRBJ2-3	.	TGTGCCAGCAGCCAAGGACTAGCGGGATTGGGCACAGATACGCAGTATTTT	CASSQGLAGLGTDTQYF
TRBD1	TRBV18	TRBJ1-5	.	TGTGCCAGCTCACCCGGGACAGATAGCAATCAGCCCCAGCATTTT	CASSPGTDSNQPQHF
.	TRBV2	TRBJ1-1	.	TGTGCCAGCACGGGGGATTGGAACACTGAAGCTTTCTTT	CASTGDWNTEAFF
.	TRBV24-1	TRBJ1-2	medium-sized	TGTGCCACCAGTGCGTTCTACGATGGCTACACCTTC	CATSAFYDGYTF
TRBD2	TRBV3-1/TRBV3-2	TRBJ2-7	.	TGTGCCAGCAGTCTAGGTCTAGCGGGGGCCTACGAGCAGTACTTC	CASSLGLAGAYEQYF
.	TRBV7-2	TRBJ2-3	.	TGTGCCAGCAGCCCTTACACAGATACGCAGTATTTT	CASSPYTDTQYF
.	TRBV6-5	TRBJ2-7	.	TGTGCCAGCAGTTACGGTGCCACGAGCTCCTACGAGCAGTACTTC	CASSYGATSSYEQYF
TRBD1	TRBV7-8	TRBJ2-7	.	TGTGCCAGCAGCCTCACCGGGACAGGGATCGAGCAGTACTTC	CASSLTGTGIEQYF
.	TRBV30	TRBJ1-5	few	TGTGCCTGGAGTCCGCGGGGGGGGTACGTGGACAATCAGCCCCAGCATTTT	CAWSPRGGYVDNQPQHF
.	TRBV29-1	TRBJ2-7	.	TGCAGCGTGGGCTGGGGGCGCAGCTACGAGCAGTACTTC	CSVGWGRSYEQYF
.	TRBV18	TRBJ1-4	few	TGTGCCAGCTCCCTTAACGGTGCAACTAATGAAAAACTGTTTTTT	CASSLNGATNEKLFF
TRBD1	TRBV19	TRBJ1-3	.	TGTGCCAGTAGCCGGGACAGGGAGTCTGGAAACACCATATATTTT	CASSRDRESGNTIYF
TRBD2	TRBV18	TRBJ2-7	.	TGTGCCAGCTCACCACCAACCTCGGGTCGCGGGAGATACTACGAGCAGTACTTC	CASSPPTSGRGRYYEQYF
TRBD2	TRBV6-6	TRBJ2-7	.	TGTGCCAGCAGTATGCTAGCGGTCTACGAGCAGTACTTC	CASSMLAVYEQYF
TRBD2	TRBV5-6	TRBJ2-1	.	TGTGCCAGCACCCTACTAGCGGGAGGTGCCTACAATGAGCAGTTCTTC	CASTLLAGGAYNEQFF
.	TRBV7-6	TRBJ2-1	.	TGTGCCAGCACCCCCGCAGGGCCAGAATACAATGAGCAGTTCTTC	CASTPAGPEYNEQFF
TRBD2	TRBV5-4	TRBJ2-2	once	TGTGCCAGCTGGAGGGAGGGGAACACCGGGGAGCTGTTTTTT	CASWREGNTGELFF
.	TRBV15	TRBJ1-2	.	TGTGCCACCAGCAGAGGGACTGACTATGGCTACACCTTC	CATSRGTDYGYTF